The 27 T cell receptor beta chains below were found in one sample sequenced in a study of response to subunit inactivated influenza vaccine. From the RT-PCR reads, TCRdb called clonotypes with MiXCR, one entry per CDR3 protein. The sample lists approximately 480,000 distinct CDR3 sequences; about 10% were seen once. The specimen comprised PBMCs from blood, sampled more than 35 days after vaccination. Receptors originate from a man aged 50 or older who received an inactivated influenza vaccine.

This clonotype showed up many times. The chain employs TRBV20-1 and TRBJ2-3; 9 bases align to TRBD1. Germline V gene sequence: CDR1 DFQATT, CDR2 SNEGSKA (reference sequence). The CDR3 covers 12 residues. Trimming removed 4 bases from V and 9 bases from J; junction bases left unmatched: 5. CDR3 region: CSAKLGTGTQYF. The CDR3 DNA reads as TGCAGTGCTAAACTCGGGACAGGGACGCAGTATTTT.

A note on this clonotype: At one end, the junction sequence differs from germline, possibly due to a read error. The chain recombines TRBV20-1 with TRBJ2-3; 7 positions agree with TRBD1. Germline CDR1 reads DFQATT; CDR2 reads SNEGSKA (reference sequence). This CDR3 is built from 15 residues. CDR3 sequence reads: CCARGKGGTADTQYF. CDR3 DNA: TGCTGTGCTAGAGGGAAAGGGGGCACCGCAGATACGCAGTATTTT.

The table lists this clonotype with many counts. At one end the junction does not follow the germline gene, possibly because of a read error. This chain's CDR3 is CASSLGGGAYNEQFF. In DNA form, the CDR3 reads TGTGCCAGCAGTTTAGGCGGGGGGGCCTACAATGAGCAGTTCTTC. The chain carries TRBV7-2 and TRBJ2-1; 9 bases match TRBD2. Per germline, CDR1 SGHTA and CDR2 FQGNSA. CDR3 length equals 15 residues.

This clonotype was seen many times. The gene calls are TRBV29-1 and TRBJ2-7, with D perhaps TRBD2 (7 bases). The CDR3 extends over 16 amino acids. Trimming left V 3 bases short and J 2 bases short, with 20 bases between. Germline CDR1 SQVTM, CDR2 ANQGSEA. CDR3 sequence: CSVEIRRRGATYEQYF. In nucleotides, the CDR3 is TGCAGCGTTGAGATCAGACGTCGGGGGGCGACCTACGAGCAGTACTTC.

The chain employs TRBV5-1 and TRBJ2-7; tentative D call: TRBD1 (6 bases). Germline CDR1 reads SGHRS; CDR2 reads YFSETQ. This CDR3 is built from 15 residues. V was clipped by 0 bases and J by 5 bases, with 15 bases between them. CDR3 DNA: TGCGCCAGCAGCTTGGGGCTGAGGGGGTCGGACGAGCAGTACTTC. This encodes CASSLGLRGSDEQYF.

This chain joins TRBV7-8 and TRBJ1-6; D ambiguous. The CDR3 is made up of 16 amino acids. CDR1 SGHVS and CDR2 FQNEAQ come from the germline V gene. Trimming removed 2 bases from V and 6 bases from J, with 14 bases in between. The CDR3 bases are TGTGCCAGCAGCTTATTCCCCCTGGGCAGTAATTCACCCCTCCACTTT. Translation gives CASSLFPLGSNSPLHF.

This clonotype was detected only a few times. CDR3 residues: CASSLWRSGGADTQYF. The CDR3 DNA follows: TGCGCCAGCAGCCTATGGCGGAGCGGGGGCGCAGATACGCAGTATTTT. The V gene is TRBV5-1, the J gene TRBJ2-3, with 8 positions matching TRBD2. V shed 4 bases and J 4 bases; nucleotides not matched to a gene: 11. The CDR3 covers 16 residues. CDR1 is SGHRS, CDR2 YFSETQ, per germline.

This clonotype was found many times. The rearrangement links TRBV20-1 to TRBJ1-2, with 10 bases matching TRBD1. Germline loops: CDR1 DFQATT, CDR2 SNEGSKA (reference sequence). The junction had 4 bases not matched to a gene; V was cut back by 6 bases and J by 3 bases. The CDR3 is 13 amino acids. The CDR3 here is CSAATGGDYGYTF. CDR3 in DNA: TGCAGTGCCGCGACAGGGGGCGACTATGGCTACACCTTC.

J is TRBJ2-1 and V is TRBV15; 9 nucleotides agree with TRBD1. Trimming at V came to 7 bases and at J to 5 bases, leaving 9 bases not matched to a gene. Germline CDR1 LNHNV, CDR2 YYDKDF (reference sequence). CDR3 size: 15 residues. The CDR3 loop reads CATTPDRGNHNEQFF. CDR3 coding DNA: TGTGCCACCACCCCGGACAGGGGTAACCACAATGAGCAGTTCTTC.

There are many counts of this clonotype. J is TRBJ2-3 and V is TRBV3-1; 7 bases match TRBD2. The trim removed 0 bases at V and 3 bases at J, leaving 9 bases unmatched. The CDR3 is made up of 17 amino acids. Germline-derived CDR1 and CDR2 are LGHDT and YNNKEL (reference sequence). The CDR3 sequence: CASSQDLAGVTTDTQYF. CDR3 DNA: TGTGCCAGCAGCCAAGATCTGGCGGGGGTAACGACAGATACGCAGTATTTT.

The CDR3 nucleotides are TGTGCCAGCAGCTTTAGCGGGGGGGCGTGGGGCTCGTCGATGGCGACCCAGTACTTC. This codes for CASSFSGGAWGSSMATQYF. The V and J genes are TRBV6-1 and TRBJ2-5, with 11 bases identical to TRBD2. Germline loops: CDR1 MNHNS, CDR2 SASEGT. With 6 bases clipped from V and 7 bases from J, the junction kept 22 bases outside the gene matches. The CDR3 has 19 residues.

In this sample, this clonotype turned up many times. The gene calls are TRBV20-1 and TRBJ2-7, with D uncertain. The CDR3 has 14 amino acids. The germline V gene has CDR1 DFQATT and CDR2 SNEGSKA (reference sequence). Trimming took 0 bases from V and 3 from J, leaving 12 bases between them. CDR3 nucleotide sequence: TGCAGTGCTAGAGATCTGAGGCCGGGCTACGAGCAGTACTTC. Amino acids: CSARDLRPGYEQYF.

This clonotype was seen at least ten times. This sequence joins TRBV20-1 and TRBJ1-1; maybe TRBD1 (5 bases). CDR1 is DFQATT and CDR2 is SNEGSKA in the germline V gene (reference sequence). Trimming shortened V by 4 bases and J by 5 bases, and 14 bases separated the two germline ends. There are 13 residues in the CDR3. The CDR3 bases are TGCAGTGCTATTAGACAGATTGCTACTGAAGCTTTCTTT. Its translation: CSAIRQIATEAFF.

A few counts support this clonotype. The CDR3 region is CSVVRPPLVQYF. The CDR3 DNA reads TGCAGCGTTGTGAGGCCCCCACTTGTGCAGTACTTC. The V gene is TRBV29-1, the J gene TRBJ2-7; D ambiguous. CDR1 and CDR2 (germline): SQVTM, ANQGSEA. CDR3 size: 12 residues. With 4 bases removed from V and 9 bases from J, the gap between germline ends came to 16 bases.

This sequence joins TRBV5-1 and TRBJ2-3; TRBD2 matches 11 bases. This CDR3 is 16 amino acids long. CDR1 and CDR2 (germline): SGHRS, YFSETQ. V shed 4 bases, J shed 3 bases, and the junction held 7 bases outside the gene matches. DNA of the CDR3: TGCGCCAGCAGCGTAAATAGCGGGAGGGTTACAGATACGCAGTATTTT. Translation gives CASSVNSGRVTDTQYF. The full variable domain, in which reference TRBV5-1 and TRBJ2-3 provide the parts outside the CDR3, is KAGVTQTPRYLIKTRGQQVTLSCSPISGHRSVSWYQQTPGQGLQFLFEYFSETQRNKGNFPGRFSGRQFSNSRSEMNVSTLELGDSALYLCASSVNSGRVTDTQYFGPGTRLTVL.

This clonotype has a count of ten or more. The CDR3 here is CAISESNMVGYTF. The CDR3, as DNA: TGTGCCATCAGTGAGTCGAATATGGTTGGCTACACCTTC. This chain uses TRBV10-3 with TRBJ1-2; D is unclear. The germline V and J ends were trimmed by 0 bases and 7 bases, with 9 bases remaining between them. CDR1 is ENHRY, CDR2 SYGVKD, per germline. This CDR3 is 13 amino acids long.

In its sample, this clonotype was seen a few times. The rearrangement joins TRBV27 to TRBJ2-5; maybe TRBD2 (5 bases). Trimming left V 10 bases short and J 4 bases short, with 16 bases between. Germline assignment: CDR1 MNHEY and CDR2 SMNVEV (reference sequence). This CDR3 region has 13 residues. CDR3 loop: CATRSGWLETQYF. The CDR3 DNA sequence: TGTGCCACCAGGTCGGGGTGGCTAGAGACCCAGTACTTC.

This clonotype was detected ten times or more. The rearrangement joins TRBV10-2 to TRBJ2-3; D perhaps matches TRBD2 (6 bases). Germline V gives CDR1 WSHSY, CDR2 SAAADI. The length of the CDR3 is 11 residues. V dropped 7 bases and J dropped 8 bases, with 10 bases sitting between them. CDR3 region: CASTAGITQYF. CDR3 nucleotides: TGCGCCAGCACTGCGGGGATTACGCAGTATTTT.

The V and J genes are TRBV25-1 and TRBJ2-1; TRBD2 matches at 8 bases. V lost 4 bases and J lost 0; bases outside the gene matches: 14. The CDR3 sequence is 19 residues long. From germline, CDR1 is MGHDK and CDR2 SYGVNS. CDR3 amino acids: CASSAREGLARSSYNEQFF. The CDR3 nucleotides are TGTGCCAGCAGTGCTCGGGAGGGGCTAGCGAGAAGCTCCTACAATGAGCAGTTCTTC.

The rearrangement links TRBV13 to TRBJ2-7, with TRBD2 identical over 7 bases. The CDR3 has 12 residues. The V and J ends lost 5 bases and 6 bases, in that order; junction bases with no gene match: 4. Germline CDR1 reads PRHDT; CDR2 reads FYEKMQ (reference sequence). In DNA, the CDR3 is TGTGCCAGCAGCCCCGCGGGAGTCGAGCAGTACTTC. The encoded protein is CASSPAGVEQYF.

This clonotype was counted many times. The chain links TRBV12-3 or TRBV12-4 to TRBJ2-5; D is possibly TRBD1 (6 bases). The V end was cut by 7 bases, the J end by 1 base, with 13 bases between. This CDR3 contains 14 residues. The CDR3 sequence is CASTLGHLQETQYF. CDR3 DNA: TGTGCCAGCACCTTGGGACACCTCCAAGAGACCCAGTACTTC.

V is TRBV18 and J is TRBJ2-5, with TRBD1 identical over 8 bases. The CDR3 is made up of 17 amino acids. Germline CDR1 reads KGHSH; CDR2 reads LQKENI. Trimming cost V 4 bases and J 7 bases; bases outside gene matches: 17. The CDR3 here is CASSQAWGQAPSGTQYF. CDR3 DNA: TGTGCCAGCTCACAAGCCTGGGGACAGGCACCGAGCGGGACCCAGTACTTC.

This clonotype showed up many times. This sequence joins TRBV12-3 or TRBV12-4 and TRBJ2-7; 10 positions agree with TRBD2. This CDR3 region has 12 residues. The V gene end was trimmed by 6 bases and the J gene end by 4 bases; junction bases not matched to a gene: 0. As DNA, the CDR3 is TGTGCCAGCAGACTAGCGGGATACGAGCAGTACTTC. Its translation is CASRLAGYEQYF.

The V and J genes are TRBV6-6 and TRBJ1-1, with 7 bases identical to TRBD1. The CDR3 length is 13 residues. The J segment lost 3 bases and the V segment lost 9 bases, leaving 7 bases of the junction unmatched. The V gene's germline CDR1 is MNHNY and CDR2 SVGAGI (reference sequence). DNA for the CDR3: TGTGCCAGTACAGGGGTAGGCGACACTGAAGCTTTCTTT. Encoded protein: CASTGVGDTEAFF.

This clonotype showed up many times. The chain links TRBV6-5 to TRBJ2-1; D possibly matches TRBD1 or TRBD2 (6 bases each). Germline loops: CDR1 MNHEY, CDR2 SVGAGI. Trimming removed 4 bases at V and 2 bases at J, with 12 bases between. There are 15 residues in the CDR3. The CDR3 spells CASSWGDIPYNEQFF. In DNA, the CDR3 is TGTGCCAGCAGTTGGGGGGACATCCCCTACAATGAGCAGTTCTTC.

The chain uses TRBV29-1 and TRBJ1-1; D is perhaps TRBD1 (5 bases). From germline, CDR1 is SQVTM and CDR2 ANQGSEA. V gave up 5 bases and J gave up 0 bases, with 10 bases separating them. This CDR3 has 13 amino acids. CDR3 protein: CSVTRVLNTEAFF. In DNA, the CDR3 is TGCAGCGTTACCAGGGTTTTGAACACTGAAGCTTTCTTT.

A few counts support this clonotype. The genes are TRBV29-1 and TRBJ2-5; 7 nucleotides agree with TRBD1. CDR3 size: 14 residues. V shed 6 bases, J shed 4 bases, and the junction held 11 bases outside the gene matches. Looked up from germline, CDR1 is SQVTM and CDR2 is ANQGSEA. CDR3: CSVRTGRWGETQYF. The CDR3 bases are TGCAGCGTACGGACAGGCCGCTGGGGAGAGACCCAGTACTTC. The full variable domain, its missing parts supplied by reference TRBV29-1 and TRBJ2-5, is SAVISQKPSRDICQRGTSLTIQCQVDSQVTMMFWYRQQPGQSLTLIATANQGSEATYESGFVIDKFPISRPNLTFSTLTVSNMSPEDSSIYLCSVRTGRWGETQYFGPGTRLLVL.